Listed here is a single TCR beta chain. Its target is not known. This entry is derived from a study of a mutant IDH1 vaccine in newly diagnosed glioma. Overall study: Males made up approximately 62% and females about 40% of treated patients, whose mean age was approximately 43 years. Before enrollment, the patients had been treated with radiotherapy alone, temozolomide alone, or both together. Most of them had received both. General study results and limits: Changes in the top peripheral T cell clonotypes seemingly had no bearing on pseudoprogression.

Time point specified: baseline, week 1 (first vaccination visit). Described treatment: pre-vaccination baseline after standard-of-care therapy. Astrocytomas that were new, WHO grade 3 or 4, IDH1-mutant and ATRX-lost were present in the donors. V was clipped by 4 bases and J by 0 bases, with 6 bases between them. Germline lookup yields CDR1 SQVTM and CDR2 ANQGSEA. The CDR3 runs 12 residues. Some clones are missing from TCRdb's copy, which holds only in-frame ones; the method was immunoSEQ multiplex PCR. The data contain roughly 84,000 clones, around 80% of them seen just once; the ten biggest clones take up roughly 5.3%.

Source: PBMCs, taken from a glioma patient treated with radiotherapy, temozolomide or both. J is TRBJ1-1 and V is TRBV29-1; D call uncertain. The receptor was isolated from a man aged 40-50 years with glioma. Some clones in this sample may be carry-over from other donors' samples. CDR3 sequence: CSVVELNTEAFF. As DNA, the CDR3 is TGCAGCGTTGTAGAACTGAACACTGAAGCTTTCTTT. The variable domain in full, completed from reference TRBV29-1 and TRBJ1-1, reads SAVISQKPSRDICQRGTSLTIQCQVDSQVTMMFWYRQQPGQSLTLIATANQGSEATYESGFVIDKFPISRPNLTFSTLTVSNMSPEDSSIYLCSVVELNTEAFFGQGTRLTVV.